These 5 T cell receptor beta chains were sequenced from one sample in a study of Graves' ophthalmopathy and Graves' hyperthyroidism. The TCR beta CDR3 regions underwent amplification from RNA transcripts. Investigators did first-round RT-PCR with HTBI primers, then second-round multiplex PCR. TCRdb called the multiplex PCR reads again in MiXCR, with one record for every CDR3 protein. The sample lists 220,000 or so distinct CDR3 sequences, around a fifth occurring once. Material: peripheral blood. Source of these receptors: a woman aged 45 to 65 with Graves' ophthalmopathy.

This sequence joins TRBV6-5 and TRBJ1-1; TRBD1 is a possible D gene (5 bases). Germline CDR1 and CDR2: MNHEY and SVGAGI. V was pared by 0 bases and J by 2 bases, with 10 bases between. CDR3 length: 15 residues. As DNA, the CDR3 is TGTGCCAGCAGTTACTCCCCGGGGCCTAACACTGAAGCTTTCTTT. It specifies CASSYSPGPNTEAFF.

In this sample, this clonotype turned up many times. V is TRBV11-2 and J is TRBJ2-4; D call uncertain. The CDR3 has 14 amino acids. Trimming removed 7 bases from V and 0 bases from J, with 10 bases in between. Germline assignment: CDR1 SGHAT and CDR2 FQNNGV. The CDR3 region is CASTAAVAKNIQYF. In nucleotides, the CDR3 is TGTGCCAGCACCGCCGCGGTAGCCAAAAACATTCAGTACTTC. Drawing the rest from reference TRBV11-2 and TRBJ2-4, the complete variable domain is EAGVAQSPRYKIIEKRQSVAFWCNPISGHATLYWYQQILGQGPKLLIQFQNNGVVDDSQLPKDRFSAERLKGVDSTLKIQPAKLEDSAVYLCASTAAVAKNIQYFGAGTRLSVL.

The chain has TRBV3-1 and TRBJ2-4; D gene uncertain. CDR3 size: 15 residues. CDR1 LGHDT and CDR2 YNNKEL come from the germline V gene (reference sequence). V lost 1 base to trimming and J lost 0 bases, with 7 bases between them. Written as DNA, the CDR3 is TGTGCCAGCAGCCAAGCGGTTTTAGCCAAAAACATTCAGTACTTC. This encodes CASSQAVLAKNIQYF.

CDR3 in amino acids: CASSYLQGYGYTF. CDR3 nucleotides: TGTGCCAGCAGTTACTTACAGGGGTATGGCTACACCTTC. V gene TRBV6-5 combines with J gene TRBJ1-2, with TRBD1 identical over 7 bases. V trimming: 1 base; J trimming: 5 bases; junction bases outside the gene matches: 1. CDR3 length equals 13 residues. CDR1 MNHEY and CDR2 SVGAGI come from the germline V gene.

This clonotype has a count of ten or more. This chain joins TRBV27 and TRBJ2-7, with a weak D call TRBD2 (7 bases). Trimming shortened V by 4 bases and J by 5 bases, and 21 bases separated the two germline ends. This CDR3 has 16 residues. CDR1 is MNHEY, CDR2 SMNVEV, per germline (reference sequence). Written as DNA, the CDR3 is TGTGCCAGCAGTTCCCCCCTGGGGGGGGCGCGTAACGAGCAGTACTTC. Translating it yields CASSSPLGGARNEQYF.